This TCR beta chain was sequenced during a study of blood T cell repertoires in COVID-19. Study summary: The origin of the acute and convalescent COVID-19 samples was the United States, Italy and Spain. T cells, B-cell-depleted T cells, or PBMCs supplied cDNA or gDNA.

Authors' analysis steps: Reference gene primer amplification yielded estimated nucleated cell counts. Generated by immunoSEQ multiplex PCR, the TCRdb table keeps only in-frame clones and is missing some. V and J calls plus clone size are reproduced from that table; the DNA served to infer D and trimming. This table holds a few hundred thousand clones, about 89% found once. Donors of Cohort 3 who recovered were those that had two negative PCRs, clearance, or symptom resolution. This clone was observed a single time. Sequencing input: PBMCs or T cells enriched from blood (not recorded which). The sequence came from a woman aged 25 to 39 who had recovered from COVID-19.

CDR3 sequence reads: CASSADRGLWNSPLHF. The CDR3 DNA reads TGTGCCAGCAGCGCAGACAGGGGCCTTTGGAATTCACCCCTCCACTTT. The chain links TRBV3-1 (or the pseudogene TRBV3-2) to TRBJ1-6, with 8 bases lining up with TRBD1. Germline V gene data show CDR1 as LGHDT and CDR2 as YNNKEL (reference sequence). Trimming took 5 bases from V and 7 from J; bases not matched to a gene: 10. This CDR3 spans 16 amino acids.